This is a list of T cell receptor beta chains from one sample in a study of vaccination and CD4 T cells after COVID-19. Their cognate antigens are unknown. TCRdb ran MiXCR on the PCR reads and lists one entry per CDR3 protein. In the table there are about 20,000 distinct CDR3 sequences, around 46% of which are singletons. The specimen comprised CD4+ T cells from blood, cultured in vitro, sampled before SARS-CoV-2 vaccination. Receptors originate from a human donor who had recovered from COVID-19. The CDR3 runs from the conserved cysteine through the conserved F or W. A D gene is named only where the DNA matches it firmly. A clone size is listed for some rows: how often the clone was seen (once, few, many), or a class if it is expanded.

NA	TRBV12-3/TRBV12-4	NA	TRBJ2-7	TGTGCCAGCAGTTTATTTCCAGGCGAGCAGTACTTC	CASSLFPGEQYF
NA	TRBV20-1	NA	TRBJ2-7	TGCAGTGCTAGAGAGGAGGGACGGGGAAGCTCCTACGAGCAGTACTTC	CSAREEGRGSSYEQYF
few	TRBV24-1	TRBD1	TRBJ1-5	TGTGCCACCAGTGATCAACGGGACAGGCATCAGCCCCAGCATTTT	CATSDQRDRHQPQHF
NA	TRBV6-2/TRBV6-3	NA	TRBJ2-5	TGTGCCAGCAGGGCCGTCGGCTCCCCAGAGACCCAGTACTTC	CASRAVGSPETQYF
few	TRBV20-1	NA	TRBJ2-3	TGCAGTGCTAGCGCCACTAGCACAGATACGCAGTATTTT	CSASATSTDTQYF
few	TRBV7-9	NA	TRBJ1-1	TGTGCCAGCCACGAAAATGCTCGGACTGAAGCTTTCTTT	CASHENARTEAFF
NA	TRBV12-3/TRBV12-4	NA	TRBJ1-1	TGTGCCAGCAGTTCATATATCATGAACACTGAAGCTTTCTTT	CASSSYIMNTEAFF
NA	TRBV27	NA	TRBJ1-1	TGTGCCAGCAGCAGACAGACTAACACTGAAGCTTTCTTT	CASSRQTNTEAFF
NA	TRBV29-1	TRBD1	TRBJ2-2	TGCAGCGTTGAAGTCACAGGGGGCACCGGGGAGCTGTTTTTT	CSVEVTGGTGELFF
NA	TRBV4-3	NA	TRBJ1-6	TGCGCCAGCAGCCGGGGGCAAGTCGTAGGGTCACCCCTCCACTTT	CASSRGQVVGSPLHF
once	TRBV28	NA	TRBJ1-3	TGTGCCAGCAGTGCACAGACAGCGAGCTCTGGAAACACCATATATTTT	CASSAQTASSGNTIYF
NA	TRBV10-3	NA	TRBJ1-2	TGTGCCATCAGTGATTACCCACGCTGGACCTTC	CAISDYPRWTF